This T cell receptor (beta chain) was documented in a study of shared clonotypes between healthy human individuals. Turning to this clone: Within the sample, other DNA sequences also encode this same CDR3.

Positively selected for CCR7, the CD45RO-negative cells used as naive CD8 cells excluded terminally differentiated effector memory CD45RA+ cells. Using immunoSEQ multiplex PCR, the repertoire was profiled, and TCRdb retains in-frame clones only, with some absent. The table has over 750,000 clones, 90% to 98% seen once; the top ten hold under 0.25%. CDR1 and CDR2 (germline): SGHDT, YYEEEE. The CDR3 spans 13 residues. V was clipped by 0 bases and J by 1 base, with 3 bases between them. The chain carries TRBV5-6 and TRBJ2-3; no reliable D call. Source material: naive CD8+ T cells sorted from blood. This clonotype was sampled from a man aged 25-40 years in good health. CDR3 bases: TGTGCCAGCAGCTTGGCAGGCACAGATACGCAGTATTTT. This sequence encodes CASSLAGTDTQYF.